What follows are 2 T cell receptor beta chains derived from one specimen sequenced in a study of patients and donors after allogeneic stem cell transplantation. TCRdb processed the RT-PCR reads anew with MiXCR; each CDR3 protein has one entry. This sample carries approximately 12,000 distinct CDR3 sequences, roughly a quarter of them seen once, and the ten largest clones take 50% to 65%. Sample: blood, either unsorted or a sorted T cell fraction (not recorded which). Receptor source: a human donor who was either an allogeneic HSCT recipient or a stem cell or donor lymphocyte infusion donor (not recorded which). It is not recorded whose cells these are; they may come from a transplant donor.

At least ten counts were recorded for this clonotype. The CDR3 DNA reads as TGTGCCAGCAGCCAAGCCCGGGGTGCAGATTCACCCCTCCACTTT. Its protein is CASSQARGADSPLHF. This rearrangement joins TRBV4-2 to TRBJ1-6; D uncertain. From germline, CDR1 is LGHNA and CDR2 YNFKEQ. The CDR3 is made up of 15 amino acids. Deletions cut 1 base from V and 8 bases from J, with 12 bases between.

This clonotype appeared a few times. The V and J genes are TRBV7-9 and TRBJ2-3; D unclear. V shed 2 bases and J shed 0 bases, with 6 bases lying between them. CDR1 is SEHNR, CDR2 FQNEAQ, per germline (reference sequence). The CDR3 is 14 residues long. The CDR3 sequence: CASSLIGSTDTQYF. As DNA, the CDR3 is TGTGCCAGCAGCTTAATCGGTAGCACAGATACGCAGTATTTT.